One and the same sample provided the 14 T cell receptor beta chains below, sequenced in a study of shared clonotypes between healthy human individuals. CD8 cells regarded as naive lacked CD45RO, were positively chosen for CCR7, and omitted terminally differentiated effector memory CD45RA+ cells. Libraries were prepared by immunoSEQ multiplex PCR; TCRdb keeps only in-frame clonotypes and omits some of them. The top ten clones hold around 1.2% of a sample with 1.5 million to 2.5 million clones, 85% to 95% of them seen once. The specimen sequenced was naive CD8+ T cells sorted from blood. These receptor sequences come from a man aged 18 to 29 in good health.

The gene calls are TRBV6-5 and TRBJ2-3; D gene uncertain. Germline V lookup: CDR1 MNHEY, CDR2 SVGAGI. Trimming removed 6 bases from V and 2 bases from J, with 15 bases in between. CDR3 length equals 15 residues. As DNA, the CDR3 is TGTGCCAGCAGGCCCAGCCCGACCAACACAGATACGCAGTATTTT. This sequence encodes CASRPSPTNTDTQYF.

This chain links TRBV7-9 with TRBJ2-7, with a tentative D call TRBD1 (5 bases). This CDR3 spans 14 amino acids. From germline, CDR1 is SEHNR and CDR2 FQNEAQ (reference sequence). Trimming removed 3 bases from V and 1 base from J, with 10 bases in between. The CDR3 region is CASSLQQESYEQYF. For the CDR3, the DNA is TGTGCCAGCAGCTTGCAACAGGAATCCTACGAGCAGTACTTC.

V is TRBV5-6 and J is TRBJ1-5; a possible D gene is TRBD1 (6 bases). The length of the CDR3 is 14 residues. In germline, CDR1 is SGHDT, CDR2 YYEEEE. The V gene lost 0 bases and the J gene lost 3 bases, with 7 bases spanning the gap. The CDR3 DNA reads as TGTGCCAGCAGCTTGGGGGGGCTCAATCAGCCCCAGCATTTT. Its protein is CASSLGGLNQPQHF.

In its sample, this clone was seen once. The chain combines TRBV5-5 with TRBJ2-7; D is tentatively TRBD1 or TRBD2 (5 bases each). The length of the CDR3 is 14 residues. Trimming took off 0 bases at V and 4 bases at J, with 11 bases between the two ends. Germline lookup yields CDR1 SGHKS and CDR2 YYEKEE (reference sequence). CDR3 loop: CASSLDGALYEQYF. In DNA, the CDR3 is TGTGCCAGCAGCTTGGACGGGGCTTTGTACGAGCAGTACTTC.

The rearrangement uses TRBV5-4 and TRBJ1-2, with TRBD1 identical over 7 bases. The CDR3 spans 13 residues. Germline-derived CDR1 and CDR2 are SGHNT and YYREEE (reference sequence). V lost 5 bases to trimming and J lost 6 bases; unmatched junction nucleotides: 7. CDR3 sequence: CASRSTGSHGYTF. In DNA form, the CDR3 reads TGTGCCAGCAGATCGACAGGGTCTCATGGCTACACCTTC. Together with reference TRBV5-4 and TRBJ1-2, the CDR3 gives the full variable domain: ETGVTQSPTHLIKTRGQQVTLRCSSQSGHNTVSWYQQALGQGPQFIFQYYREEENGRGNFPPRFSGLQFPNYSSELNVNALELDDSALYLCASRSTGSHGYTFGSGTRLTVV.

The V call is TRBV6-1, the J call TRBJ2-1, with 10 bases lining up with TRBD2. The CDR3 consists of 15 residues. V lost 6 bases to trimming and J lost 4 bases; unmatched junction nucleotides: 6. Germline V gene sequence: CDR1 MNHNS, CDR2 SASEGT. The CDR3 here is CASSRTSGSYNEQFF. CDR3 coding DNA: TGTGCCAGCAGCCGGACTAGCGGTTCTTACAATGAGCAGTTCTTC.

This sequence joins TRBV27 and TRBJ1-3, with a tentative D call TRBD1 (6 bases). This CDR3 spans 17 amino acids. The V end lost 8 bases, the J end lost 0 bases, and 20 bases lay between the germline ends. Germline V CDR1 and CDR2: MNHEY, SMNVEV (reference sequence). CDR3 sequence: CASEFNGGPNSGNTIYF. For the CDR3, the DNA is TGTGCCAGCGAGTTTAATGGGGGGCCGAACTCTGGAAACACCATATATTTT.

The V gene is TRBV7-9, the J gene TRBJ2-7; tentative D call: TRBD2 (6 bases). V lost 4 bases, J lost 5 bases, and 12 bases lay in between. The length of the CDR3 is 13 residues. In germline, CDR1 is SEHNR, CDR2 FQNEAQ (reference sequence). The DNA for the CDR3 is TGTGCCAGCAGCTCCCGCCCGGGGGACGAGCAGTACTTC. This encodes CASSSRPGDEQYF.

About this clone: An end of the junction differs from the germline gene, which may be a read error. The V call is TRBV7-9, the J call TRBJ2-3; the match to TRBD2 covers 7 bases. The CDR3 contains 18 residues. Germline V gene lookup returns CDR1 SEHNR and CDR2 FQNEAQ (reference sequence). In DNA, the CDR3 is TGTGCCAGCAGCACGACTAGCTCAGCGTTAGTCGGCACCGATACGCAGTATTTT. Its protein product is CASSTTSSALVGTDTQYF.

This clone came up once. This sequence joins TRBV2 and TRBJ2-7; perhaps TRBD1 as D (6 bases). The CDR3 runs 14 residues. CDR1 and CDR2 (germline): SNHLY, FYNNEI. V was clipped by 7 bases and J by 3 bases, with 16 bases between them. Written as DNA, the CDR3 is TGTGCCAGCACTTCTTACAGGGTGGACTACGAGCAGTACTTC. Translating gives CASTSYRVDYEQYF.

J is TRBJ2-7 and V is TRBV6-1; D may be TRBD1 or TRBD2 (5 bases each). Trimming pared 6 bases from V and 4 bases from J, leaving 19 bases between. In germline, CDR1 is MNHNS, CDR2 SASEGT. The CDR3 sequence is 15 residues long. The CDR3 spells CASRGESYPYYEQYF. The CDR3 nucleotides are TGTGCCAGCAGGGGGGAGTCATACCCCTATTACGAGCAGTACTTC.

A word on this clone: At the DNA level, this CDR3 is encoded by other sequences in the same sample as well. The chain combines TRBV28 with TRBJ1-1; 10 bases match TRBD1. Germline V gene sequence: CDR1 MDHEN, CDR2 SYDVKM. V lost 4 bases to trimming and J lost 5 bases; unmatched junction nucleotides: 4. There are 14 residues in the CDR3. The CDR3 DNA follows: TGTGCCAGCAGTTCCCGGACAGGGGGGACTGAAGCTTTCTTT. Its protein is CASSSRTGGTEAFF.

This chain connects TRBV12-5 to TRBJ2-1, with 8 bases lining up with TRBD2. J gave up 0 bases and V 5 bases, and 6 bases lay outside the gene matches. CDR3 length: 16 residues. Germline V lookup: CDR1 LGHNT, CDR2 FRNRAP. The CDR3 here is CASGHLSGNSYNEQFF. CDR3 nucleotide sequence: TGTGCTAGTGGTCACCTTAGCGGGAACTCCTACAATGAGCAGTTCTTC.

The chain recombines TRBV9 with TRBJ2-2, with TRBD2 matching 10 bases. The V segment lost 6 bases and the J segment 6 bases; nucleotides outside the gene matches: 8. In germline, CDR1 is SGDLS, CDR2 YYNGEE. This CDR3 is 15 amino acids long. The CDR3 loop is CASNLGAGGPGELFF. In nucleotides, the CDR3 is TGTGCCAGCAACCTCGGAGCGGGAGGGCCCGGGGAGCTGTTTTTT.